A single sample is the source of the 15 T cell receptor beta chains below, sequenced in a study of T cells after posttransplantation cyclophosphamide (dated by TCRdb to the mid-2010s). Viable CD3+CD4+ or CD3+CD8+ cells that were CCR7+CD45RA+CD45RO-CD95-CD27+CD28+ were classified as naive T cells. Library generation was performed with the immunoSEQ multiplex PCR assay. This is the immuneACCESS table as TCRdb keeps it, with only in-frame sequences that have V and J called. A part of the clones is gone; compared with another copy, unresolved V genes explain less than half, and the rest is unexplained. Counted in this sample were about 20,000 clones; 95% to 98% of them appeared once. The ten largest clonotypes hold roughly 0.16% of the sample. Sequencing used naive CD4+ T cells sorted from PBMCs. These receptors all come from a man aged 40-50 years in good health, CMV-negative, and a related stem cell transplant donor.

This chain joins TRBV6-4 and TRBJ2-1; tentative D call: TRBD2 (5 bases). The V gene lost 4 bases and the J gene lost 0 bases, with 7 bases spanning the gap. The germline gives CDR1 MRHNA, CDR2 SNTAGT. This CDR3 spans 14 amino acids. The CDR3 spells CASSAGFSYNEQFF. DNA for the CDR3: TGTGCCAGCAGTGCGGGGTTCTCCTACAATGAGCAGTTCTTC.

The CDR3 reads CASSRGINQPQHF. As DNA, the CDR3 is TGTGCCAGCAGTAGGGGGATTAATCAGCCCCAGCATTTT. The J gene is TRBJ1-5, the V gene TRBV28; tentatively, D is TRBD1 (6 bases). This CDR3 is 13 amino acids long. The germline V and J ends were trimmed by 5 bases and 4 bases, with 9 bases remaining between them. The germline gives CDR1 MDHEN, CDR2 SYDVKM.

The chain is built from TRBV7-9 and TRBJ1-2, with no clear D. Per the germline V gene, CDR1 is SEHNR and CDR2 is FQNEAQ (reference sequence). CDR3 size: 14 residues. With 1 base removed from V and 1 base from J, the gap between germline ends came to 7 bases. CDR3 nucleotide sequence: TGTGCCAGCAGCTTAGTTGAGATTAACTATGGCTACACCTTC. Translation gives CASSLVEINYGYTF.

V usage is TRBV5-5 and J usage is TRBJ2-5; D is unclear. The germline V gene encodes CDR1 SGHKS and CDR2 YYEKEE (reference sequence). Trimming left V 0 bases short and J 1 base short, with 10 bases between. This CDR3 has 15 amino acids. CDR3 amino acids: CASSLEDSSQETQYF. The CDR3, as DNA: TGTGCCAGCAGCTTGGAAGACTCGTCCCAAGAGACCCAGTACTTC.

The chain carries TRBV7-2 and TRBJ1-2, with a weak D call TRBD1 (5 bases). CDR3 length equals 18 residues. CDR1 is SGHTA and CDR2 is FQGNSA in the germline V gene. V lost 3 bases and J 0 bases, leaving 20 bases between the germline ends. CDR3 DNA: TGTGCCAGCAGCTTTAGCGGTTTGGGGGTCTCTACTAACTATGGCTACACCTTC. Protein sequence: CASSFSGLGVSTNYGYTF.

This chain links TRBV5-1 with TRBJ2-3, with TRBD2 identical over 14 bases. After removal of 2 bases from V and 1 base from J, the junction contained 6 bases not matched to a gene. The germline gives CDR1 SGHRS, CDR2 YFSETQ. This CDR3 is built from 18 residues. The CDR3 DNA reads as TGCGCCAGCAGCTTCCCGGGACTAGCGGGAGTGGGCACAGATACGCAGTATTTT. The encoded protein is CASSFPGLAGVGTDTQYF.

The chain joins TRBV11-2 to TRBJ2-7; tentative D call: TRBD2 (5 bases). Germline V lookup: CDR1 SGHAT, CDR2 FQNNGV. V shed 4 bases and J shed 0 bases, with 13 bases lying between them. CDR3 size: 15 residues. The CDR3: CASSSAGGSSYEQYF. CDR3 DNA sequence: TGTGCCAGCAGCTCCGCGGGCGGTAGCTCCTACGAGCAGTACTTC.

This rearrangement joins TRBV6-5 to TRBJ2-3; TRBD1 matches at 10 bases. Unmatched junction bases numbered 6, after V lost 6 bases and J lost 3 bases. The CDR3 is 15 residues long. From germline, CDR1 is MNHEY and CDR2 SVGAGI. Here the CDR3 reads CASRPDRGKTDTQYF. CDR3 bases: TGTGCCAGCAGGCCGGACAGGGGGAAAACAGATACGCAGTATTTT.

The J gene is TRBJ2-3, the V gene TRBV5-4; 10 nucleotides match TRBD2. The CDR3 loop spans 17 amino acids. Germline values: CDR1 SGHNT, CDR2 YYREEE (reference sequence). The V segment lost 6 bases and the J segment 1 base; nucleotides outside the gene matches: 11. The CDR3 region is CASTPGASGSGTDTQYF. The CDR3 bases are TGTGCCAGCACCCCGGGGGCTAGCGGGAGCGGCACAGATACGCAGTATTTT.

CDR3 residues: CASRTGMNTEAFF. Written as DNA, the CDR3 is TGTGCCAGTCGGACGGGAATGAACACTGAAGCTTTCTTT. This rearrangement joins TRBV2 to TRBJ1-1; D gene ambiguous. The CDR3 length is 13 residues. Trimming removed 9 bases from V and 0 bases from J, with 11 bases in between. In germline, CDR1 is SNHLY, CDR2 FYNNEI.

The chain links TRBV11-2 to TRBJ1-1; tentatively, D is TRBD1 (6 bases). V was shortened by 5 bases and J by 6 bases, with 19 bases between the two germline ends. In germline, CDR1 is SGHAT, CDR2 FQNNGV. This CDR3 is built from 15 residues. The CDR3, as DNA: TGTGCCAGCAGCCCCCTCAGGGGTAGTATCCCTGAAGCTTTCTTT. Translation: CASSPLRGSIPEAFF.

This sequence joins TRBV7-3 and TRBJ2-1; possibly TRBD2 for D (5 bases). V was shortened by 3 bases and J by 0 bases, with 15 bases between the two germline ends. The CDR3 contains 17 residues. Germline V gene lookup returns CDR1 SGHTA and CDR2 FQGTGA. This CDR3 is CASSLDVVGSSYNEQFF. CDR3 bases: TGTGCCAGCAGCTTGGATGTGGTGGGGAGCTCCTACAATGAGCAGTTCTTC.

This chain joins TRBV6-6 and TRBJ2-6; a possible D gene is TRBD1 (5 bases). This CDR3 has 14 residues. From germline, CDR1 is MNHNY and CDR2 SVGAGI (reference sequence). Trimming pared 3 bases from V and 4 bases from J, leaving 7 bases between. CDR3 sequence (DNA): TGTGCCAGCAGTTATGGGGCAGGGGCCAACGTCCTGACTTTC. It codes for CASSYGAGANVLTF.

This rearrangement joins TRBV6-5 to TRBJ1-1; the D gene is possibly TRBD1 (5 bases). The CDR3 totals 13 residues. CDR1 is MNHEY and CDR2 is SVGAGI in the germline V gene. V was trimmed by 8 bases and J by 4 bases, leaving 14 bases between them. The DNA for the CDR3 is TGTGCCAGCTCTATCCAGGGAGGCACTGAAGCTTTCTTT. It yields the protein CASSIQGGTEAFF.

V is TRBV7-2 and J is TRBJ2-1; TRBD1 matches 10 bases. The CDR3 has 16 amino acids. Germline V gene lookup returns CDR1 SGHTA and CDR2 FQGNSA. The J segment lost 4 bases and the V segment lost 5 bases, leaving 8 bases of the junction unmatched. CDR3 in amino acids: CASSGRDRGRYNEQFF. The CDR3 bases are TGTGCCAGCAGCGGGCGGGACAGGGGACGGTACAATGAGCAGTTCTTC.